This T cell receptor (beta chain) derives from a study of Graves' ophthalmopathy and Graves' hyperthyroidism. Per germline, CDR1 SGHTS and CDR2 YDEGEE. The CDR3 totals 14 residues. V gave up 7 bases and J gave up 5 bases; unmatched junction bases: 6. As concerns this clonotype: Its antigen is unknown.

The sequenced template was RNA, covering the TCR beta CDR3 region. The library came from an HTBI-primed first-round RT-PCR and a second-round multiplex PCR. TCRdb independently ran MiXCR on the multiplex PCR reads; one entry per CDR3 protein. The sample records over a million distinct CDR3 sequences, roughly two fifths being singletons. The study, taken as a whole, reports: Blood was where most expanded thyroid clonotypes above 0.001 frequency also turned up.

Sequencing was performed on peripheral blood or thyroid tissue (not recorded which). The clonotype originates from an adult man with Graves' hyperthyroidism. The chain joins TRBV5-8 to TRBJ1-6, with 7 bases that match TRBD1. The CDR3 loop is CASGWTGDNSPLHF. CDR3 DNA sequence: TGTGCCAGCGGCTGGACAGGAGATAATTCACCCCTCCACTTT.